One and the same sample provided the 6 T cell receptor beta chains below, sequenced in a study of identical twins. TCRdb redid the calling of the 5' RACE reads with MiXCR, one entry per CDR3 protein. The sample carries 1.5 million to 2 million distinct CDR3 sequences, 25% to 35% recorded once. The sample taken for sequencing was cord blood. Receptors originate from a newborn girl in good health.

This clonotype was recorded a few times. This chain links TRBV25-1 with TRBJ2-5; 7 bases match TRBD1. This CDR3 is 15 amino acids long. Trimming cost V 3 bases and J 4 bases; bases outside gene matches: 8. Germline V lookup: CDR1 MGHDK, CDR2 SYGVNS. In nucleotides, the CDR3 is TGTGCCAGCAGTGAGAAAGGGGGCGTGTTAGAGACCCAGTACTTC. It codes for CASSEKGGVLETQYF.

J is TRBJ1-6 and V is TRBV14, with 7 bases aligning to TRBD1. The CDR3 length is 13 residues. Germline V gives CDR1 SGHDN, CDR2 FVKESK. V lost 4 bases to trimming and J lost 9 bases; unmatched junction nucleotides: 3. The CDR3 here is CASSLRTGSPLHF. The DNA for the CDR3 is TGTGCCAGCAGCCTAAGGACAGGTTCACCCCTCCACTTT.

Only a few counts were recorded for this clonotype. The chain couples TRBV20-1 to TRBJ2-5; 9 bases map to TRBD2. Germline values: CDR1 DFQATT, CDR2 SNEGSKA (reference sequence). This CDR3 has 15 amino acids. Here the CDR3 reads CSARRGGGGQETQYF. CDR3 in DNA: TGCAGCGCCCGGCGGGGGGGAGGGGGACAAGAGACCCAGTACTTC.

Written as DNA, the CDR3 is TGTGCCAGCGTGCAGGGAGGCACAGATACGCAGTATTTT. This translates into CASVQGGTDTQYF. V and J are TRBV12-3 or TRBV12-4 and TRBJ2-3; the D call may be TRBD1 or TRBD2 (5 bases each). The ends were cut back, 8 bases at V and 1 base at J, with 10 bases in the middle. CDR3 length equals 13 residues.

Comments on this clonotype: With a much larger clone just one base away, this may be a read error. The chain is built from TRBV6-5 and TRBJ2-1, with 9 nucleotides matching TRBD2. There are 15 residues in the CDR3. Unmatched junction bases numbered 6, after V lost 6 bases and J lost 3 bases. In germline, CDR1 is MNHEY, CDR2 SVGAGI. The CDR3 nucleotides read TGTGCCAGCAGCGCCAGGACTAGCGTCTACAATGAGCAGTTCTTC. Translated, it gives CASSARTSVYNEQFF.

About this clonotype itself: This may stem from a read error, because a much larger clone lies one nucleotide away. CDR3 bases: TGTGCCAGCAGCCAAGCAAAGACCCAGTACTTC. Translating it yields CASSQAKTQYF. The chain is built from TRBV3-1 and TRBJ2-5; the D is unclear. Germline assignment: CDR1 LGHDT and CDR2 YNNKEL (reference sequence). The CDR3 has 11 amino acids. Trimming removed 1 base at V and 6 bases at J, with 3 bases between.